This passage covers 5 T cell receptor beta chains from one sample sequenced in a study of blood T cell repertoires in COVID-19. TCRdb keeps only in-frame clones here, not all; method: immunoSEQ multiplex PCR. This table holds approximately 110,000 clones, 86% found once. Sequencing was done on a sample of peripheral blood. The receptor set was obtained from a human donor in a cohort sampled during active COVID-19.

V is TRBV7-2 and J is TRBJ1-2; 7 bases fit TRBD1. The length of the CDR3 is 14 residues. Germline CDR1 reads SGHTA; CDR2 reads FQGNSA. V shed 5 bases, J shed 6 bases, and the junction held 9 bases outside the gene matches. CDR3 DNA: TGTGCCAGCAGCCTCATAACAGGGGCCCATGGCTACACCTTC. Its protein product is CASSLITGAHGYTF.

The rearrangement uses TRBV28 and TRBJ2-7; a possible D gene is TRBD2 (5 bases). Trimming cost V 1 base and J 6 bases, with 7 bases left between them. Germline-derived CDR1 and CDR2 are MDHEN and SYDVKM. The CDR3 runs to 12 residues. CDR3 amino acids: CASSLSGSEQYF. The CDR3, as DNA: TGTGCCAGCAGTTTATCGGGGTCCGAGCAGTACTTC.

The chain combines TRBV6-5 with TRBJ2-5; D is unclear. In germline, CDR1 is MNHEY, CDR2 SVGAGI. The CDR3 is 14 residues long. Deletions cut 3 bases from V and 3 bases from J, with 11 bases between. DNA of the CDR3: TGTGCCAGCAGTTATTCTTACAGAAAAGAGACCCAGTACTTC. Translation gives CASSYSYRKETQYF.

This clone was counted a few times. V usage is TRBV5-1 and J usage is TRBJ2-7; no clear D gene. The germline CDR1 and CDR2 sequences are SGHRS and YFSETQ. The CDR3 is 15 amino acids. V was trimmed by 3 bases and J by 2 bases, leaving 15 bases between them. This chain's CDR3 is CASSSLPSAAYEQYF. The CDR3 DNA follows: TGCGCCAGCAGCTCCCTCCCCAGCGCGGCCTACGAGCAGTACTTC.

The chain uses TRBV19 and TRBJ1-5; D is ambiguous. Trimming cost V 5 bases and J 0 bases, with 14 bases left between them. From germline, CDR1 is LNHDA and CDR2 SQIVND (reference sequence). The length of the CDR3 is 16 residues. The CDR3 region is CASSRERYYSNQPQHF. The CDR3 DNA is TGTGCCAGTAGTCGGGAGCGCTACTATAGCAATCAGCCCCAGCATTTT.